The 19 T cell receptor beta chains in this list originate from one sample, sequenced in a study of T-cell reconstitution after alpha-beta-depleted transplantation in children. Unique molecular identifiers were incorporated during preparation of the TCRbeta library. TCRdb redid the calling of the PCR reads with MiXCR, one entry per CDR3 protein. Here the sample spans 200,000 to 250,000 distinct CDR3 sequences, around 7.5% being singletons. The sequencing here drew on PBMCs, mostly from graft donor cells, taken 180 days after TCRalphabeta/CD19-depleted stem cell transplant. These receptors all stem from a male patient between 5 and 17 years old who had a stem cell transplant for acute lymphoblastic leukemia, so the T cells may come from the graft donor.

This clonotype was seen ten or more times. The chain recombines TRBV5-1 with TRBJ2-1; 9 positions match TRBD1. After removal of 7 bases from V and 7 bases from J, the junction contained 6 bases not matched to a gene. This CDR3 contains 13 residues. Germline V gene data show CDR1 as SGHRS and CDR2 as YFSETQ. The CDR3 reads CASHWTGENEQFF. CDR3 DNA sequence: TGCGCCAGCCACTGGACAGGGGAAAATGAGCAGTTCTTC.

In its sample, this clonotype was seen many times. This chain uses TRBV29-1 with TRBJ2-7; D perhaps matches TRBD2 (7 bases). The CDR3 has 15 amino acids. The V gene lost 1 base and the J gene lost 1 base, with 14 bases spanning the gap. Germline CDR1 SQVTM, CDR2 ANQGSEA. The DNA of the CDR3 is TGCAGCGTTGAAGTGGGGGGGGCCTATTCCTACGAGCAGTACTTC. This encodes CSVEVGGAYSYEQYF.

This clonotype was recorded at least ten times. The chain carries TRBV10-3 and TRBJ2-1; 9 positions agree with TRBD1. The ends lost 8 bases at V and 0 bases at J; junction bases unmatched: 14. Germline CDR1 ENHRY, CDR2 SYGVKD. This CDR3 comprises 18 residues. The CDR3 DNA is TGTGCCATCGGGGCCGACAGGGGGGCCCTGAGCTCCTACAATGAGCAGTTCTTC. Its protein product is CAIGADRGALSSYNEQFF.

This clonotype was picked up many times. The chain combines TRBV12-3 or TRBV12-4 with TRBJ2-7; 10 nucleotides match TRBD2. CDR3 length: 18 residues. J gave up 2 bases and V 4 bases, and 14 bases lay outside the gene matches. CDR3 in amino acids: CASSSRGASGSLAYEQYF. DNA of the CDR3: TGTGCCAGCAGTTCCCGGGGTGCTAGCGGGAGCTTGGCCTACGAGCAGTACTTC.

This clonotype was detected many times. V usage is TRBV20-1 and J usage is TRBJ1-3; no clear D. Germline CDR1 and CDR2: DFQATT and SNEGSKA (reference sequence). The length of the CDR3 is 13 residues. Trimming pared 3 bases from V and 0 bases from J, leaving 6 bases between. The CDR3 sequence: CSARDISGNTIYF. CDR3 bases: TGCAGTGCTAGGGATATCTCTGGAAACACCATATATTTT.

This clonotype was recorded many times. The genes are TRBV12-5 and TRBJ2-1; unclear D gene. CDR1 is LGHNT, CDR2 FRNRAP, per germline. The CDR3 is 13 residues long. Trimming removed 0 bases from V and 7 bases from J, with 7 bases in between. CDR3 coding DNA: TGTGCTAGTGGTTTGGTAAATGGAAATGAGCAGTTCTTC. This codes for CASGLVNGNEQFF.

This clonotype showed up just a few times. This chain joins TRBV6-2 or TRBV6-3 and TRBJ2-3, with D possibly TRBD1 on 6 matching bases. V was trimmed by 2 bases and J by 0 bases, leaving 15 bases between them. Germline lookup yields CDR1 MNHEY and CDR2 SVGEGT. The CDR3 length is 17 residues. CDR3 sequence: CASSYRRTAKSTDTQYF. CDR3 nucleotides: TGTGCCAGCAGTTACCGGAGGACAGCGAAAAGCACAGATACGCAGTATTTT.

This clonotype was counted many times. V gene TRBV5-6 combines with J gene TRBJ1-3; maybe TRBD1 (6 bases). Trimming cost V 3 bases and J 4 bases, with 14 bases left between them. Germline CDR1 reads SGHDT; CDR2 reads YYEEEE. The CDR3 is 15 residues long. The CDR3 DNA follows: TGTGCCAGCAGCTCGCTGGGGGCTTCAGGAAACACCATATATTTT. It is translated as CASSSLGASGNTIYF.

This clonotype was seen ten or more times. The chain employs TRBV10-3 and TRBJ2-2; 12 positions match TRBD2. J gave up 4 bases and V 6 bases, and 9 bases lay outside the gene matches. There are 17 residues in the CDR3. Germline CDR1 reads ENHRY; CDR2 reads SYGVKD. CDR3 nucleotides: TGTGCCATCAGCGGGGTGCGGACTAGCGGGGTCACCGGGGAGCTGTTTTTT. Residues: CAISGVRTSGVTGELFF.

This clonotype was observed many times. The chain has TRBV29-1 and TRBJ1-1, with D possibly TRBD1 on 6 matching bases. Germline values: CDR1 SQVTM, CDR2 ANQGSEA. The V gene lost 5 bases and the J gene lost 5 bases, with 21 bases spanning the gap. CDR3 length: 15 amino acids. Here the CDR3 reads CSVTGQQGSRTEAFF. For the CDR3, the DNA is TGCAGCGTTACGGGGCAACAGGGTTCACGTACTGAAGCTTTCTTT.

This clonotype was counted ten times or more. The rearrangement uses TRBV5-1 and TRBJ2-7; TRBD1 aligns across 7 bases. V lost 4 bases, J lost 3 bases, and 7 bases stayed unmatched. The germline gives CDR1 SGHRS, CDR2 YFSETQ. The CDR3 has 14 residues. The chain's CDR3 is CASSPSGQLYEQYF. The CDR3 DNA reads TGCGCCAGCAGCCCGTCGGGACAGCTCTACGAGCAGTACTTC.

Ten or more counts support this clonotype. J is TRBJ2-1 and V is TRBV11-1, with 14 positions matching TRBD2. Looked up from germline, CDR1 is SGHAT and CDR2 is FQDESV (reference sequence). The CDR3 runs to 18 residues. With 3 bases clipped from V and 7 bases from J, the junction kept 11 bases outside the gene matches. As DNA, the CDR3 is TGTGCCAGCAGCTTTCATTCCGGGACTAGCGGGAGTAAGAATGAGCAGTTCTTC. Protein sequence: CASSFHSGTSGSKNEQFF.

CDR3 coding DNA: TGTGCCAGCAGCTTGGCAGGGCGTTCCCCCCCCAAGAGAGGAAATACGCAGTATTTT. It codes for CASSLAGRSPPKRGNTQYF. The chain recombines TRBV5-4 with TRBJ2-3; D is possibly TRBD1 (5 bases). This CDR3 region has 19 residues. V dropped 0 bases and J dropped 7 bases, with 27 bases sitting between them. Looked up from germline, CDR1 is SGHNT and CDR2 is YYREEE (reference sequence).

Points on this clonotype: A clone one base away is much larger, so this may be a read error. DNA for the CDR3: TGTGCCACCAGCGAAAGCTCAGGGAGGGGTAGCAATCAGCCCCAGCATTTT. Its translation: CATSESSGRGSNQPQHF. The chain links TRBV6-1 to TRBJ1-5; tentative D call: TRBD1 (5 bases). Per germline, CDR1 MNHNS and CDR2 SASEGT. The CDR3 covers 17 residues. V shed 10 bases and J shed 0 bases, with 22 bases lying between them.

This clonotype was counted ten times or more. This chain joins TRBV20-1 and TRBJ2-2; tentatively, D is TRBD1 or TRBD2 (6 bases each). The CDR3 covers 16 residues. Germline CDR1 and CDR2: DFQATT and SNEGSKA (reference sequence). Trimming removed 3 bases from V and 1 base from J, with 15 bases in between. CDR3 residues: CSARDYMTGNTGELFF. The CDR3 DNA reads TGCAGTGCTAGGGACTATATGACAGGGAACACCGGGGAGCTGTTTTTT.

The J gene is TRBJ2-3, the V gene TRBV10-3; D may be TRBD1 or TRBD2 (5 bases each). The CDR3 is 16 amino acids. V lost 4 bases to trimming and J lost 2 bases, with 16 bases between them. CDR1 and CDR2 from the germline V gene are ENHRY and SYGVKD. CDR3: CAISAQGPPTTDTQYF. The CDR3 bases are TGTGCCATCAGTGCTCAGGGACCACCAACCACAGATACGCAGTATTTT.

This clonotype was detected many times. The CDR3 DNA sequence: TGCGCCAGCAGCTCGGGACAGGGGGGAAACGAGCAGTACTTC. Encoded protein: CASSSGQGGNEQYF. This chain joins TRBV5-1 and TRBJ2-7, with 11 bases matching TRBD1. J gave up 5 bases and V 3 bases, and 4 bases lay outside the gene matches. The CDR3 is 14 residues long. Germline loops: CDR1 SGHRS, CDR2 YFSETQ.

This chain links TRBV3-1 with TRBJ1-2; D uncertain. The CDR3 sequence is 17 residues long. The V end lost 10 bases, the J end lost 2 bases, and 26 bases lay between the germline ends. Per germline, CDR1 LGHDT and CDR2 YNNKEL (reference sequence). CDR3 DNA sequence: TGTGCCACCTGCCAAGAAGGCAGGCTCACATTCAACTATGGCTACACCTTC. As protein: CATCQEGRLTFNYGYTF.

The table lists this clonotype with a few counts. Sequence at one end of the junction differs from germline and may be a read error. The rearrangement links TRBV3-1 to TRBJ2-2; D is possibly TRBD2 (6 bases). Germline CDR1 LGHDT, CDR2 YNNKEL (reference sequence). The CDR3 runs 18 residues. CDR3 residues: CACSQDKGLAPNTGELFF. The CDR3 nucleotides are TGTGCCTGCAGCCAAGATAAAGGTCTAGCGCCGAACACCGGGGAGCTGTTTTTT.